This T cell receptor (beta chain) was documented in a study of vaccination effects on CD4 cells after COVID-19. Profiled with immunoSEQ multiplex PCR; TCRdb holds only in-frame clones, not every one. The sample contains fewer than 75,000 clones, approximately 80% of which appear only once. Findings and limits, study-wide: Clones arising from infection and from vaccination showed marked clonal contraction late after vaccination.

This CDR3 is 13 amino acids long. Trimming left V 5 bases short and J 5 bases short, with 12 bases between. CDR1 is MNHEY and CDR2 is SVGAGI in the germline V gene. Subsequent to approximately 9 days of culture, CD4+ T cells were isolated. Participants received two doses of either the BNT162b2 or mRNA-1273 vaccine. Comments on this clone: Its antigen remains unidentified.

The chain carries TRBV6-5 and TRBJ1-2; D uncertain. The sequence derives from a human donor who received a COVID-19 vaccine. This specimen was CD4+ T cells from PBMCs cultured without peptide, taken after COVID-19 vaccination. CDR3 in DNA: TGTGCCAGCAGTAGGGCACTTGATTATGGCTACACCTTC. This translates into CASSRALDYGYTF.